This TCR beta chain was obtained from a study of blood T cell repertoires in COVID-19. Original data processing: Counts of nucleated cells, estimated from reference gene primer amplification, were obtained. Sequencing was performed with immunoSEQ multiplex PCR; in TCRdb, only in-frame clones are kept and a portion is missing. That table gives V, J and clone size, and the DNA gave D and trimming. The sample holds approximately 96,000 clones, nearly 95% seen once. CDR1 MNHNY and CDR2 SVGAGI come from the germline V gene (reference sequence). Between the trimmed V and J ends, which lost 6 bases and 4 bases, there was a span of 10 bases. The CDR3 is made up of 13 amino acids.

The rearrangement links TRBV6-6 to TRBJ1-5, with a tentative D call TRBD1 (6 bases). The TCR originated in a human donor with active COVID-19. The donor label of this sample is uncertain. The sequenced material came from peripheral blood. The CDR3 bases are TGTGCCAGCAGAGCCCAGGGGAATCAGCCCCAGCATTTT. Translating gives CASRAQGNQPQHF.